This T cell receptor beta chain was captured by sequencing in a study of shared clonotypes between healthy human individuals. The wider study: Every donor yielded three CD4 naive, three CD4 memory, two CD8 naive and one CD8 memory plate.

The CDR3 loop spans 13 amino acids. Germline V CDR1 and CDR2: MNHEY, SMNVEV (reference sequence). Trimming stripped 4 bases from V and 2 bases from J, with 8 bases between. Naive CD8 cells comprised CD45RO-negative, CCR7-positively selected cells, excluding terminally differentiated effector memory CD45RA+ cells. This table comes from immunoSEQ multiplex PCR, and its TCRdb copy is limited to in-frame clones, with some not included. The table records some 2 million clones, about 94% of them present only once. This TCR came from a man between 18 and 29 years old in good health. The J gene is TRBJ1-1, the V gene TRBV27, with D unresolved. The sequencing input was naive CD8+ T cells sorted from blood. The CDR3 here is CASSWSDNTEAFF. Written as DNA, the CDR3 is TGTGCCAGCAGTTGGTCAGATAACACTGAAGCTTTCTTT.